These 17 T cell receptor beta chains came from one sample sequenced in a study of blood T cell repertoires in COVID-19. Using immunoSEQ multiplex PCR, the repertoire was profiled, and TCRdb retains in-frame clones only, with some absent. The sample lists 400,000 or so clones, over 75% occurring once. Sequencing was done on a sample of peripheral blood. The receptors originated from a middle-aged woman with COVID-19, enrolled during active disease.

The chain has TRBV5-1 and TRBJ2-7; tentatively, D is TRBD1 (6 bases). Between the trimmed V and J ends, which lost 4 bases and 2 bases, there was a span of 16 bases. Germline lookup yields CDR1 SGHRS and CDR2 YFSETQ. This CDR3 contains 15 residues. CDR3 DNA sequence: TGCGCCAGCAGCGCGACAGGACGGGCTACCTACGAGCAGTACTTC. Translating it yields CASSATGRATYEQYF.

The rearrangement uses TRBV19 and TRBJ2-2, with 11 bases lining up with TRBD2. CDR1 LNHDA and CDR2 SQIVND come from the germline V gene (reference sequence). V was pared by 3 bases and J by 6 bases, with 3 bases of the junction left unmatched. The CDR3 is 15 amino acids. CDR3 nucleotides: TGTGCCAGTAGTATGGGACTAGCGGTGGCCGGGGAGCTGTTTTTT. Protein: CASSMGLAVAGELFF.

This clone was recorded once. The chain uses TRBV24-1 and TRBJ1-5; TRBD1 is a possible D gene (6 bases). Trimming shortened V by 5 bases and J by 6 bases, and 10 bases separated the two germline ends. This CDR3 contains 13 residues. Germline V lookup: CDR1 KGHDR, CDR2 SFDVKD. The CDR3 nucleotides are TGTGCCACCAGTGGGGGGCCTCGTCAGCCCCAGCATTTT. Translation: CATSGGPRQPQHF.

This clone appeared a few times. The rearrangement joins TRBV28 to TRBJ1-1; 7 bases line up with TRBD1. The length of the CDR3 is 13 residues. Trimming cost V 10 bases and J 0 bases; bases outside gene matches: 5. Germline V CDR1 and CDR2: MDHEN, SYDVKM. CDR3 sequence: CATLTGMNTEAFF. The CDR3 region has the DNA TGTGCCACCTTGACAGGGATGAACACTGAAGCTTTCTTT.

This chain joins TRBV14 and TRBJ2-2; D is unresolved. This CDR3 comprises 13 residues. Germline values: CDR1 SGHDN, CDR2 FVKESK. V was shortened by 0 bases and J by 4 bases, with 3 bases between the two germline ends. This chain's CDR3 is CASSQDITGELFF. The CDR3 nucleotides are TGTGCCAGCAGCCAAGACATCACCGGGGAGCTGTTTTTT.

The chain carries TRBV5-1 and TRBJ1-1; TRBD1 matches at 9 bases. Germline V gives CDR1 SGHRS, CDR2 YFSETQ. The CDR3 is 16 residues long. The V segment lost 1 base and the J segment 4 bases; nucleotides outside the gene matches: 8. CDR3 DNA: TGCGCCAGCAGCTTGATTGGACAGGGGTGGGGCACTGAAGCTTTCTTT. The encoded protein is CASSLIGQGWGTEAFF.

This CDR3 is CASRGGDSYNEQFF. Written as DNA, the CDR3 is TGTGCCAGTAGGGGGGGGGACTCCTACAATGAGCAGTTCTTC. The chain is built from TRBV19 and TRBJ2-1, with 7 nucleotides matching TRBD2. Germline assignment: CDR1 LNHDA and CDR2 SQIVND (reference sequence). V trimming: 6 bases; J trimming: 0 bases; junction bases outside the gene matches: 2. This CDR3 region has 14 residues.

CDR3 coding DNA: TGTGCCAGCAGTCACGCCTTGCGGCCGAGCACCGGGGAGCTGTTTTTT. It translates to CASSHALRPSTGELFF. V usage is TRBV6-2 or TRBV6-3 and J usage is TRBJ2-2; no reliable D call. Deletions cut 5 bases from V and 4 bases from J, with 17 bases between. Germline CDR1 reads MNHEY; CDR2 reads SVGEGT. This CDR3 is built from 16 residues.

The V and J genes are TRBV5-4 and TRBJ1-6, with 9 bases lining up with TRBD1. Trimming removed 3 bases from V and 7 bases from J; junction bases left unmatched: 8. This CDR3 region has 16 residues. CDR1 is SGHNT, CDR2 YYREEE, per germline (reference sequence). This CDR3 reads CASSYWTGANNSPLHF. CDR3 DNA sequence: TGTGCCAGCAGCTATTGGACAGGGGCAAACAATTCACCCCTCCACTTT.

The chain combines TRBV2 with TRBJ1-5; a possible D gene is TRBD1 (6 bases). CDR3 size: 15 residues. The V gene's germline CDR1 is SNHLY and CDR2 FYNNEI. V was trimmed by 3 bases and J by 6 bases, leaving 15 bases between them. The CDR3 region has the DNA TGTGCCAGCAGTGACTCGGCAGGGGCAGTTCAGCCCCAGCATTTT. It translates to CASSDSAGAVQPQHF.

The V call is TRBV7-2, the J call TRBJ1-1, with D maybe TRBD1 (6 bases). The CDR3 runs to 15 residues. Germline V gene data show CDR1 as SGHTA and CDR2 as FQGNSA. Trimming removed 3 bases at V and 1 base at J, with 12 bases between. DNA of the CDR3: TGTGCCAGCAGCTTTGGGGGACATTCGAACACTGAAGCTTTCTTT. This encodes CASSFGGHSNTEAFF.

The CDR3 is CASSLFHSEAFF. The CDR3 coding sequence is TGTGCCAGCAGTTTATTTCACTCTGAAGCTTTCTTT. The chain carries TRBV28 and TRBJ1-1, with D unresolved. The length of the CDR3 is 12 residues. The germline V gene encodes CDR1 MDHEN and CDR2 SYDVKM. V was clipped by 1 base and J by 6 bases, with 6 bases between them.

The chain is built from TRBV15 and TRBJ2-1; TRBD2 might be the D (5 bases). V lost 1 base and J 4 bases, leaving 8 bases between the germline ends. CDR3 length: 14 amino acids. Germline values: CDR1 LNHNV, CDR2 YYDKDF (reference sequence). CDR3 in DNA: TGTGCCACCAGCAGAGTCGGGGAATACAATGAGCAGTTCTTC. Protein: CATSRVGEYNEQFF.

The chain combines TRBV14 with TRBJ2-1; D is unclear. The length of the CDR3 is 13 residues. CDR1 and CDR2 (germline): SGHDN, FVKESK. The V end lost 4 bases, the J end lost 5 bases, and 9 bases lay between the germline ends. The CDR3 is CASSLLLHNEQFF. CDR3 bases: TGTGCCAGCAGCCTCCTTCTTCACAATGAGCAGTTCTTC.

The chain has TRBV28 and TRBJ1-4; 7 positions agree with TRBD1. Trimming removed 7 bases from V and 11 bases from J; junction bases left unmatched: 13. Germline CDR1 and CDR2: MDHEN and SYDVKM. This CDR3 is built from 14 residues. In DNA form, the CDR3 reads TGTGCCAGCACTCCTGGGGACAGCTTGAAGAAACTGTTTTTT. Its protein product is CASTPGDSLKKLFF. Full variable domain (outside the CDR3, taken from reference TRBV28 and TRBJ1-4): DVKVTQSSRYLVKRTGEKVFLECVQDMDHENMFWYRQDPGLGLRLIYFSYDVKMKEKGDIPEGYSVSREKKERFSLILESASTNQTSMYLCASTPGDSLKKLFFGSGTQLSVL.

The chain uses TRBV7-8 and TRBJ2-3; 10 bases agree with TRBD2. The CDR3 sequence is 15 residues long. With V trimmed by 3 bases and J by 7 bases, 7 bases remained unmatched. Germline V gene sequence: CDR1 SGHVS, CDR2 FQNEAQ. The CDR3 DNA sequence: TGTGCCAGCAGCTTTCTAGCGGGAGCCGGATATACGCAGTATTTT. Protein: CASSFLAGAGYTQYF.

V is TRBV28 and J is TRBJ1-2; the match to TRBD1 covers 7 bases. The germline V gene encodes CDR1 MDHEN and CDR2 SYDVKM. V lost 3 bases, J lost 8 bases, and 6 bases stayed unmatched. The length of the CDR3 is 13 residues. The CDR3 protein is CASSLKTGRGYTF. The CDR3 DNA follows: TGTGCCAGCAGTTTGAAGACAGGGCGAGGCTACACCTTC.